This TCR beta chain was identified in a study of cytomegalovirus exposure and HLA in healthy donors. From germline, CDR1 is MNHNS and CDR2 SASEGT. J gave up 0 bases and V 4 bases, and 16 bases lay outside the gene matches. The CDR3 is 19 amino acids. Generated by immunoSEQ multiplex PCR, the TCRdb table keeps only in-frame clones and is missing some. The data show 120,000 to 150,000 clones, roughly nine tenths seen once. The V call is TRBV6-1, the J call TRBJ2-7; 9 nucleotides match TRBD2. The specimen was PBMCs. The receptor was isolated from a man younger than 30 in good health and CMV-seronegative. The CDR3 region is CASSGFSETAGGFSYEQYF. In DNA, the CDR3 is TGTGCCAGCAGTGGATTCTCCGAGACAGCGGGGGGATTCTCCTACGAGCAGTACTTC.